The T cell receptor (beta chain) under discussion was sequenced for a study of blood T cell repertoires in COVID-19. Study background: Acute-phase and convalescent COVID-19 samples originated in the United States, Italy and Spain. Sources were T cells, B-cell-depleted T cells, or PBMCs; the material itself was cDNA or gDNA.

Clinical history reported by participants formed the basis on which cohorts were assigned. The germline V gene encodes CDR1 MDHEN and CDR2 SYDVKM. With V trimmed by 6 bases and J by 4 bases, 5 bases remained unmatched. The CDR3 is 14 amino acids. Generated by immunoSEQ multiplex PCR, the TCRdb table keeps only in-frame clones and is missing some. The sample includes about 160,000 clones, 81% of them seen just once. The receptor's source is a woman between 35 and 50 years old with acute COVID-19. The sequencing input was PBMCs or T cells enriched from blood (not recorded which). The chain is built from TRBV28 and TRBJ1-5; the match to TRBD1 covers 8 bases. The DNA of the CDR3 is TGTGCCAGCAGAGGGGGACAGGCAAATCAGCCCCAGCATTTT. It encodes CASRGGQANQPQHF.